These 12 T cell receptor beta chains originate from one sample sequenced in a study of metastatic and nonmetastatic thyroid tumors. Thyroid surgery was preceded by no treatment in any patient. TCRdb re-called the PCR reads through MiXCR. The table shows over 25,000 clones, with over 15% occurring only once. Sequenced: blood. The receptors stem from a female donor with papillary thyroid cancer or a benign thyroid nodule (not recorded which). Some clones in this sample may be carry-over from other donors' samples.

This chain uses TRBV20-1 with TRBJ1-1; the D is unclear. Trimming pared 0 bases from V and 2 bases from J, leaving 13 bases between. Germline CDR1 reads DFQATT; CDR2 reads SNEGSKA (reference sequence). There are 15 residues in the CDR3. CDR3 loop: CSARDGVRANTEAFF. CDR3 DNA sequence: TGCAGTGCTAGAGATGGAGTACGCGCTAACACTGAAGCTTTCTTT.

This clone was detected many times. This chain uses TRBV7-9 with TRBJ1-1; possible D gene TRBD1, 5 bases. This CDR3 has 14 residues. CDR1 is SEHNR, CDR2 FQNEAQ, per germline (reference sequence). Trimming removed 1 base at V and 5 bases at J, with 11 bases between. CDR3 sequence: CASSLGWDGTEAFF. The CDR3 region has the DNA TGTGCCAGCAGCTTAGGGTGGGACGGTACTGAAGCTTTCTTT.

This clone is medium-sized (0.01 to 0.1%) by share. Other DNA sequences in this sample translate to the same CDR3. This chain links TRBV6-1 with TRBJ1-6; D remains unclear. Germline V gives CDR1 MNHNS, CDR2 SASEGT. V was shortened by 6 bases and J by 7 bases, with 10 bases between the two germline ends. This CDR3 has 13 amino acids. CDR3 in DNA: TGTGCCAGCAGGACGGAACTAAATTCACCCCTCCACTTT. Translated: CASRTELNSPLHF.

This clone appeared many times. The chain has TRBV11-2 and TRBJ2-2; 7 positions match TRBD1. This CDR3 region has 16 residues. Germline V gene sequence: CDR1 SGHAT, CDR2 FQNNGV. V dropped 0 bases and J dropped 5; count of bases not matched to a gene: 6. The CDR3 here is CASSLDGTAKTGELFF. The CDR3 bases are TGTGCCAGCAGCTTAGACGGGACAGCAAAAACCGGGGAGCTGTTTTTT.

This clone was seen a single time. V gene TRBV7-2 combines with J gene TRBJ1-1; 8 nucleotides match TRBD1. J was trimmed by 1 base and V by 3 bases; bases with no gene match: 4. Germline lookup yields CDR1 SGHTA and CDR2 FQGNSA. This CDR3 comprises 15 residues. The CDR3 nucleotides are TGTGCCAGCAGCTTGCAGGGGGCTTGGAACACTGAAGCTTTCTTT. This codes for CASSLQGAWNTEAFF.

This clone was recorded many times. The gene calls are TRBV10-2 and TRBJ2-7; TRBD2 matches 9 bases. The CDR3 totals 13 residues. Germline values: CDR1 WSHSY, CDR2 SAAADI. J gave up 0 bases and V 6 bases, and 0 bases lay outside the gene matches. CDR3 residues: CASRTSGSYEQYF. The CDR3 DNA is TGCGCCAGCAGGACTAGCGGCTCCTACGAGCAGTACTTC.

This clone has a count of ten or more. This CDR3 reads CASSQDSWTSGTDTQYF. The CDR3 nucleotides read TGCGCCAGCAGCCAAGATAGCTGGACTAGCGGCACAGATACGCAGTATTTT. The gene calls are TRBV4-3 and TRBJ2-3; TRBD2 agrees at 9 bases. V dropped 0 bases and J dropped 1; count of bases not matched to a gene: 5. CDR3 length: 17 residues. Germline CDR1 LGHNA, CDR2 YSLEER.

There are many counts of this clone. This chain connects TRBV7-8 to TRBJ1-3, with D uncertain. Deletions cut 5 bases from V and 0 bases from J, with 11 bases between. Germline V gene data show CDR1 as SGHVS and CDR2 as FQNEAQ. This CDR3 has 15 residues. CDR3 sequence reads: CASSPTGLSGNTIYF. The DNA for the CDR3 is TGTGCCAGCAGCCCCACGGGCCTCTCTGGAAACACCATATATTTT.

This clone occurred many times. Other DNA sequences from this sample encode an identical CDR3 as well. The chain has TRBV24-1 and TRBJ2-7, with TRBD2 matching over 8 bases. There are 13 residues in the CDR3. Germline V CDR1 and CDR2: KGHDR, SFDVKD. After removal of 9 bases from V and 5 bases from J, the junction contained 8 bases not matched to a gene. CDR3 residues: CATRGGGRNEQYF. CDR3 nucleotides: TGTGCCACCCGGGGGGGGGGGCGGAACGAGCAGTACTTC.

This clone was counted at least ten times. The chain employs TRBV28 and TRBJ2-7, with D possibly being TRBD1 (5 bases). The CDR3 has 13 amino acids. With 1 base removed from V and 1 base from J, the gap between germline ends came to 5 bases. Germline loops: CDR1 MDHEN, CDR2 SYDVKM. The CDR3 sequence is CASSLYRSYEQYF. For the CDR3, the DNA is TGTGCCAGCAGTTTATACAGGTCCTACGAGCAGTACTTC.

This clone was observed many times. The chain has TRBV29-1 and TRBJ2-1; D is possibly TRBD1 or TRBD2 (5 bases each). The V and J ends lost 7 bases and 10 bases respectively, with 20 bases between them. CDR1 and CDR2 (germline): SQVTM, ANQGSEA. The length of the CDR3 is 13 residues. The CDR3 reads CSAPEGTSWEQFF. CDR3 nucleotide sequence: TGCAGCGCGCCGGAAGGGACCTCTTGGGAGCAGTTCTTC.

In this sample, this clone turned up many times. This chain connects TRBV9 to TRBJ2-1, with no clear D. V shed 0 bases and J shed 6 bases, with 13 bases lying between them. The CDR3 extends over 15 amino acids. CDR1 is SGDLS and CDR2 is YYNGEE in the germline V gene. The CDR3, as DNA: TGTGCCAGCAGCGTAGAAGCGACCCTTCCCAATGAGCAGTTCTTC. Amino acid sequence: CASSVEATLPNEQFF.